This T cell receptor beta chain was captured by sequencing in a study of T cell changes during pregnancy in multiple sclerosis. Sequencing used immunoSEQ multiplex PCR; TCRdb keeps in-frame clones, though not all of them. Of roughly 37,000 clones listed, roughly 91% were seen once; the top ten hold around 0.47%. This CDR3 is built from 15 residues. CDR1 and CDR2 from the germline V gene are SEHNR and FQNEAQ (reference sequence). Losses at the gene ends were 5 bases for V and 7 bases for J; bases not matched to a gene: 6. This sequence was found in a female donor in good health, enrolled as a control in a pregnancy study. J is TRBJ2-1 and V is TRBV7-9; TRBD1 matches 12 bases. The sample was CD4+ T cells from peripheral blood mononuclear cells, taken in the second trimester of pregnancy. CDR3 region: CASSTRDRGLNEQFF. DNA of the CDR3: TGTGCCAGCAGCACGAGGGACAGGGGGCTGAATGAGCAGTTCTTC.